The 22 T cell receptor beta chains listed next were all sequenced from one sample in a study of T-cell reconstitution after alpha-beta-depleted transplantation in children. Construction of the TCRbeta library involved unique molecular identifiers. From the PCR reads, TCRdb called clonotypes with MiXCR, one entry per CDR3 protein. The data contain 250,000 to 300,000 distinct CDR3 sequences, approximately 9.6% of them singletons. Sequenced material: PBMCs from the stem cell graft donor, taken from the stem cell graft. Receptor source: a human donor who donated a stem cell graft to a child with SCID.

Ten or more counts support this clonotype. The chain has TRBV5-1 and TRBJ2-7, with D perhaps TRBD1 or TRBD2 (5 bases each). CDR1 and CDR2 from the germline V gene are SGHRS and YFSETQ. Trimming left V 3 bases short and J 7 bases short, with 14 bases between. This CDR3 spans 13 amino acids. The CDR3, as DNA: TGCGCCAGCAGCTACCGGGACGGGTGGGAGCAGTACTTC. Its protein product is CASSYRDGWEQYF.

The chain links TRBV6-5 to TRBJ2-3; the D gene is possibly TRBD2 (6 bases). The CDR3 is made up of 12 amino acids. Looked up from germline, CDR1 is MNHEY and CDR2 is SVGAGI. V was shortened by 4 bases and J by 6 bases, with 8 bases between the two germline ends. The CDR3 loop reads CASSSGRDTQYF. In DNA, the CDR3 is TGTGCCAGCAGTTCAGGGAGGGATACGCAGTATTTT.

This sequence joins TRBV29-1 and TRBJ1-1; D not resolved. The CDR3 sequence is 11 residues long. Trimming removed 2 bases at V and 4 bases at J, with 5 bases between. CDR1 and CDR2 from the germline V gene are SQVTM and ANQGSEA. The CDR3 loop reads CSVEKATEAFF. The CDR3 nucleotides read TGCAGCGTTGAAAAAGCCACTGAAGCTTTCTTT.

The chain links TRBV10-3 to TRBJ2-1, with TRBD1 matching over 8 bases. Losses at the gene ends were 2 bases for V and 2 bases for J; bases not matched to a gene: 8. The V gene's germline CDR1 is ENHRY and CDR2 SYGVKD. This CDR3 has 17 residues. This CDR3 is CAISEPKTGAAYNEQFF. DNA of the CDR3: TGTGCCATCAGTGAGCCGAAGACAGGGGCCGCCTACAATGAGCAGTTCTTC.

Only a few counts were recorded for this clonotype. The CDR3 DNA is TGTGCCAGCAGAAAACAGGGAAACTATGGCTACACCTTC. It encodes CASRKQGNYGYTF. This sequence joins TRBV12-3 or TRBV12-4 and TRBJ1-2, with a possible D match to TRBD1 (6 bases). This CDR3 spans 13 amino acids. Trimming removed 6 bases at V and 2 bases at J, with 10 bases between.

Only a few counts were recorded for this clonotype. V and J are TRBV12-5 and TRBJ2-1; 9 bases agree with TRBD1. V lost 4 bases, J lost 3 bases, and 4 bases stayed unmatched. The CDR3 loop spans 15 amino acids. Germline V gives CDR1 LGHNT, CDR2 FRNRAP. In nucleotides, the CDR3 is TGTGCTAGTGGTTCACAGGGGGCGGGCTACAATGAGCAGTTCTTC. This codes for CASGSQGAGYNEQFF.

This clonotype was found a few times. This chain joins TRBV3-1 and TRBJ1-1, with 10 bases that match TRBD1. Unmatched junction bases numbered 2, after V lost 3 bases and J lost 10 bases. There are 12 residues in the CDR3. The germline V gene has CDR1 LGHDT and CDR2 YNNKEL (reference sequence). Here the CDR3 DNA reads TGTGCCAGCAGCCAGGGGGACAGGGGAGCTTTCTTT. Residues: CASSQGDRGAFF.

The genes are TRBV7-6 and TRBJ2-2, with no clear D. Per germline, CDR1 SGHVS and CDR2 FNYEAQ. Trimming left V 2 bases short and J 7 bases short, with 8 bases between. The CDR3 consists of 13 residues. The CDR3 bases are TGTGCCAGCAGCTTATCGACGGGCGGGGAGCTGTTTTTT. Its translation: CASSLSTGGELFF.

The sample holds many counts of this clonotype. This chain connects TRBV11-2 to TRBJ2-7; D not certain. The CDR3 runs to 13 residues. Per the germline V gene, CDR1 is SGHAT and CDR2 is FQNNGV. The V and J ends lost 3 bases and 3 bases respectively, with 9 bases between them. CDR3: CASSFASNYEQYF. CDR3 coding DNA: TGTGCCAGCAGCTTTGCCAGCAACTACGAGCAGTACTTC. The whole variable domain, remainder taken from reference TRBV11-2 and TRBJ2-7, is EAGVAQSPRYKIIEKRQSVAFWCNPISGHATLYWYQQILGQGPKLLIQFQNNGVVDDSQLPKDRFSAERLKGVDSTLKIQPAKLEDSAVYLCASSFASNYEQYFGPGTRLTVT.

The chain recombines TRBV18 with TRBJ1-5, with D perhaps matching TRBD1 (6 bases). Germline V CDR1 and CDR2: KGHSH, LQKENI. Trimming took 5 bases from V and 2 from J, leaving 16 bases between them. The CDR3 loop spans 16 amino acids. The CDR3 bases are TGTGCCAGCTCAGGAGCAACAGGGATTGGCAATCAGCCCCAGCATTTT. This sequence encodes CASSGATGIGNQPQHF.

This clonotype appeared many times. The V gene is TRBV19, the J gene TRBJ2-4; the D gene could be TRBD1 or TRBD2 (6 bases each). V was pared by 9 bases and J by 0 bases, with 9 bases between. Germline assignment: CDR1 LNHDA and CDR2 SQIVND (reference sequence). The CDR3 extends over 13 amino acids. CDR3 region: CASRGLAKNIQYF. CDR3 sequence (DNA): TGTGCCAGCAGGGGACTAGCCAAAAACATTCAGTACTTC.

CDR3 DNA sequence: TGTGCCAGCATGAGGACAGGGGGAGACTATGGCTACACCTTC. The encoded protein is CASMRTGGDYGYTF. The chain has TRBV6-1 and TRBJ1-2; 10 bases agree with TRBD1. The CDR3 is made up of 14 amino acids. Germline V lookup: CDR1 MNHNS, CDR2 SASEGT. With V trimmed by 7 bases and J by 3 bases, 5 bases remained unmatched.

The chain joins TRBV7-9 to TRBJ1-4, with TRBD1 as a possible D gene (6 bases). V was clipped by 3 bases and J by 7 bases, with 12 bases between them. Germline V gene sequence: CDR1 SEHNR, CDR2 FQNEAQ (reference sequence). The CDR3 spans 14 residues. CDR3 bases: TGTGCCAGCAGCTTCCCAGGGGCCGGTGAAAAACTGTTTTTT. It specifies CASSFPGAGEKLFF.

This clonotype was counted only a few times. V gene TRBV12-3 or TRBV12-4 combines with J gene TRBJ1-1; 9 positions match TRBD1. The V gene end was trimmed by 0 bases and the J gene end by 9 bases; junction bases not matched to a gene: 5. The length of the CDR3 is 14 residues. The CDR3 is CASSLARDRVQAFF. CDR3 bases: TGTGCCAGCAGTTTAGCTAGGGACAGGGTTCAAGCTTTCTTT.

This clonotype was detected a few times. This chain uses TRBV7-9 with TRBJ2-7, with unresolved D. The CDR3 spans 17 residues. From germline, CDR1 is SEHNR and CDR2 FQNEAQ (reference sequence). Deletions cut 1 base from V and 2 bases from J, with 18 bases between. CDR3 in amino acids: CASSLEARAAATYEQYF. The CDR3 DNA reads TGTGCCAGCAGCTTAGAGGCAAGGGCCGCGGCGACCTACGAGCAGTACTTC.

This clonotype was seen more than once but under ten times. This chain uses TRBV20-1 with TRBJ2-7, with 8 bases fitting TRBD2. Germline loops: CDR1 DFQATT, CDR2 SNEGSKA (reference sequence). The CDR3 covers 14 residues. With V trimmed by 3 bases and J by 2 bases, 6 bases remained unmatched. CDR3 nucleotide sequence: TGCAGTGCTAGGTCCAGCGGGGGCCCCTACGAGCAGTACTTC. Amino acid sequence: CSARSSGGPYEQYF.

This clonotype showed up many times. The chain employs TRBV3-1 and TRBJ1-1; D remains ambiguous. The length of the CDR3 is 13 residues. V gave up 2 bases and J gave up 2 bases, with 6 bases separating them. CDR1 LGHDT and CDR2 YNNKEL come from the germline V gene (reference sequence). The CDR3 spells CASSQRPNTEAFF. The CDR3 nucleotides are TGTGCCAGCAGCCAACGCCCCAACACTGAAGCTTTCTTT.

This clonotype has just a few counts. The rearrangement uses TRBV18 and TRBJ2-1; D ambiguous. Trimming removed 4 bases from V and 6 bases from J, with 7 bases in between. CDR3 length: 12 amino acids. Germline V lookup: CDR1 KGHSH, CDR2 LQKENI. The DNA for the CDR3 is TGTGCCAGCTCACACGGGTCCAATGAGCAGTTCTTC. Amino acids: CASSHGSNEQFF.

This rearrangement joins TRBV25-1 to TRBJ1-1; tentatively, D is TRBD1 (5 bases). The V end lost 1 base, the J end lost 1 base, and 13 bases lay between the germline ends. Germline V CDR1 and CDR2: MGHDK, SYGVNS. CDR3 length: 16 residues. DNA of the CDR3: TGTGCCAGCAGTGAATTGGGGGGAGGAAGGAACACTGAAGCTTTCTTT. As protein: CASSELGGGRNTEAFF.

This clonotype occurred many times. The rearrangement links TRBV13 to TRBJ2-1; the match to TRBD2 covers 14 bases. Germline V gene lookup returns CDR1 PRHDT and CDR2 FYEKMQ (reference sequence). This CDR3 has 18 residues. The J segment lost 3 bases and the V segment lost 4 bases, leaving 8 bases of the junction unmatched. CDR3: CASSSAGLAGAGYNEQFF. The CDR3 DNA reads as TGTGCCAGCAGCTCTGCGGGACTAGCGGGGGCCGGCTACAATGAGCAGTTCTTC.

This clonotype was seen many times. The chain is built from TRBV20-1 and TRBJ2-5; no definite D call. V dropped 3 bases and J dropped 7 bases, with 15 bases sitting between them. The germline V gene has CDR1 DFQATT and CDR2 SNEGSKA (reference sequence). This CDR3 is 13 amino acids long. CDR3 in DNA: TGCAGTGCTAGCGGACCGCTGGGTTGGACCCAGTACTTC. Amino acids: CSASGPLGWTQYF.

The rearrangement links TRBV11-3 to TRBJ2-2; D perhaps matches TRBD1 (5 bases). The V end lost 5 bases, the J end lost 5 bases, and 9 bases lay between the germline ends. Germline-derived CDR1 and CDR2 are SGHNT and YENEEA. The CDR3 covers 13 residues. In DNA, the CDR3 is TGTGCCAGCAGCCCGTCAGGGACCGGGGAGCTGTTTTTT. Its translation: CASSPSGTGELFF.